This TCR beta chain was captured by sequencing in a study of blood T cell repertoires in COVID-19. Study background: The analysed material was cDNA or gDNA that came from T cells, B-cell-depleted T cells, or PBMCs.

Per the original methods: Estimation of nucleated cell counts was performed using reference gene primer amplification. Profiled with immunoSEQ multiplex PCR; TCRdb holds only in-frame clones, not every one. For V, J and clone size, that table is used; D and trimming come from the DNA. The repertoire holds 200,000 to 300,000 clones, about 83% seen once, with over 4.5% in the top ten. Trimming took 5 bases from V and 1 from J, leaving 8 bases between them. The germline V gene encodes CDR1 ENHRY and CDR2 SYGVKD. This CDR3 has 13 residues. Sequenced material: peripheral blood. The V call is TRBV10-3, the J call TRBJ1-1; possibly TRBD1 for D (5 bases). This TCR derives from a human donor in a cohort sampled during active COVID-19. In DNA, the CDR3 is TGTGCCATCAGTTTTGACAGGAACACTGAAGCTTTCTTT. As protein: CAISFDRNTEAFF.